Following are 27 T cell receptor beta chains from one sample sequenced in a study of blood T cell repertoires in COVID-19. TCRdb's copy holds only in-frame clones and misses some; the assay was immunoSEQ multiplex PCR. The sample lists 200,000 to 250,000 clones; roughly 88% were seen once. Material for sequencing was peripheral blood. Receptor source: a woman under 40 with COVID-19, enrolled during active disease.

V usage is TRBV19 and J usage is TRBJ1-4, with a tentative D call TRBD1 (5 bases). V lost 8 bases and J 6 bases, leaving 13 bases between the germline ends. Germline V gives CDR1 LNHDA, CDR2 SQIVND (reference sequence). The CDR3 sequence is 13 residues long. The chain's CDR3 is CASSQGVDEKLFF. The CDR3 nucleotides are TGTGCCAGTTCGCAGGGCGTGGATGAAAAACTGTTTTTT. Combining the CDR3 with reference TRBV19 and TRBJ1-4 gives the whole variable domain DGGITQSPKYLFRKEGQNVTLSCEQNLNHDAMYWYRQDPGQGLRLIYYSQIVNDFQKGDIAEGYSVSREKKESFPLTVTSAQKNPTAFYLCASSQGVDEKLFFGSGTQLSVL.

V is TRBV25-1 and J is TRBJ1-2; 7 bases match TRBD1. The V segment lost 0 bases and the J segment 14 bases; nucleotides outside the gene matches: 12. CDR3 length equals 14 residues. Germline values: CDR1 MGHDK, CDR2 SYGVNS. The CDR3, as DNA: TGTGCCAGCAGTGAATACGGACAGGACAGCCCCTATACCTTC. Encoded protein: CASSEYGQDSPYTF.

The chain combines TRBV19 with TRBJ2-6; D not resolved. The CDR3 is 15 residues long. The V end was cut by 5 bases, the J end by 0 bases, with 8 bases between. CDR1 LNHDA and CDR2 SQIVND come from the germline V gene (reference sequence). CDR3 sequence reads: CASSLVSSGANVLTF. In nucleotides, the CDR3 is TGTGCCAGTAGTCTTGTGAGCTCTGGGGCCAACGTCCTGACTTTC.

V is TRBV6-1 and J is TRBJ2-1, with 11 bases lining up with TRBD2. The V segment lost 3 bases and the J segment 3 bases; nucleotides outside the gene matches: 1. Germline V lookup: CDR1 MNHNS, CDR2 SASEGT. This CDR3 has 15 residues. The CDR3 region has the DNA TGTGCCAGCAGTGATCTAGCGGGGGGCTACAATGAGCAGTTCTTC. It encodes CASSDLAGGYNEQFF.

The CDR3 here is CASSSTGSYNYGYTF. As DNA, the CDR3 is TGTGCCAGCAGCTCGACAGGGTCCTATAACTATGGCTACACCTTC. The V gene is TRBV11-2, the J gene TRBJ1-2; 7 positions match TRBD1. Germline V gene data show CDR1 as SGHAT and CDR2 as FQNNGV. The ends lost 4 bases at V and 1 base at J; junction bases unmatched: 6. CDR3 length: 15 amino acids. Supplemented by reference TRBV11-2 and TRBJ1-2, the full variable domain reads EAGVAQSPRYKIIEKRQSVAFWCNPISGHATLYWYQQILGQGPKLLIQFQNNGVVDDSQLPKDRFSAERLKGVDSTLKIQPAKLEDSAVYLCASSSTGSYNYGYTFGSGTRLTVV.

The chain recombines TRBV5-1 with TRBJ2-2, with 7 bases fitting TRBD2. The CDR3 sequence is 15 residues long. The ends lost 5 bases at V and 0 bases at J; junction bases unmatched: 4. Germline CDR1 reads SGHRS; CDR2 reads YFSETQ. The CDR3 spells CASRRDYTNTGELFF. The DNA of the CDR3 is TGCGCCAGCAGGAGGGACTACACGAACACCGGGGAGCTGTTTTTT.

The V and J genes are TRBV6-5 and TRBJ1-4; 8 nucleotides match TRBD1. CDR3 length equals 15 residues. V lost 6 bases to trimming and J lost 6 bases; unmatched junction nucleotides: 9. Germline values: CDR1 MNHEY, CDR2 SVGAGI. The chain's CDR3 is CASRHPTGDDEKLFF. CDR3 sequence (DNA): TGTGCCAGCAGGCACCCGACAGGGGATGATGAAAAACTGTTTTTT.

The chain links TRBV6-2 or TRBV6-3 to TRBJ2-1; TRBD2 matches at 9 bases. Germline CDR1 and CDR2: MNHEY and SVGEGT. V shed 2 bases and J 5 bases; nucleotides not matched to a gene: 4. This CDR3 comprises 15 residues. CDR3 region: CASSYGGRGNNEQFF. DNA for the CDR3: TGTGCCAGCAGTTACGGCGGGAGGGGGAACAATGAGCAGTTCTTC.

Written as DNA, the CDR3 is TGTGCCAGCAGCTTAAGGACAAATTCCTACGAGCAGTACTTC. Translation: CASSLRTNSYEQYF. V gene TRBV7-9 combines with J gene TRBJ2-7, with D possibly TRBD1 on 5 matching bases. Germline V gene sequence: CDR1 SEHNR, CDR2 FQNEAQ (reference sequence). The CDR3 spans 14 residues. Trimming left V 2 bases short and J 1 base short, with 9 bases between.

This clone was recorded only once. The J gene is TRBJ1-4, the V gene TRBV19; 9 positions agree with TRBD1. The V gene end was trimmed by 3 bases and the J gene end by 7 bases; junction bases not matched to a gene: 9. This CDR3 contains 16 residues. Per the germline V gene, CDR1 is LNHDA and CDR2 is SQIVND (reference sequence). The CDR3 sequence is CASSIGGTQGAEKLFF. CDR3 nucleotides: TGTGCCAGTAGTATCGGGGGCACACAGGGGGCTGAAAAACTGTTTTTT. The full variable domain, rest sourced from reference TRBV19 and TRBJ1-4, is DGGITQSPKYLFRKEGQNVTLSCEQNLNHDAMYWYRQDPGQGLRLIYYSQIVNDFQKGDIAEGYSVSREKKESFPLTVTSAQKNPTAFYLCASSIGGTQGAEKLFFGSGTQLSVL.

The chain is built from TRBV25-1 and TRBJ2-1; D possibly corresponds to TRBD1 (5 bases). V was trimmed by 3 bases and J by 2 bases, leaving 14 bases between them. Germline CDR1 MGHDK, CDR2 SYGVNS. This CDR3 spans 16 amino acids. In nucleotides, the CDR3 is TGTGCCAGCAGTGATAAAAACAGGTCCCCCTACAATGAGCAGTTCTTC. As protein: CASSDKNRSPYNEQFF. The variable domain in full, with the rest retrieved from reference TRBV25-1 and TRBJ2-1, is EADIYQTPRYLVIGTGKKITLECSQTMGHDKMYWYQQDPGMELHLIHYSYGVNSTEKGDLSSESTVSRIRTEHFPLTLESARPSHTSQYLCASSDKNRSPYNEQFFGPGTRLTVL.

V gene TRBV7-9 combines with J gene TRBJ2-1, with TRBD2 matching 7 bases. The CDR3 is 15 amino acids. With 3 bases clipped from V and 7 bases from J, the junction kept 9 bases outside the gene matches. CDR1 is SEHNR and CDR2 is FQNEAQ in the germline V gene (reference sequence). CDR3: CASSFDRTSINEQFF. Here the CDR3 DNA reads TGTGCCAGCAGCTTCGACCGGACTAGTATAAATGAGCAGTTCTTC.

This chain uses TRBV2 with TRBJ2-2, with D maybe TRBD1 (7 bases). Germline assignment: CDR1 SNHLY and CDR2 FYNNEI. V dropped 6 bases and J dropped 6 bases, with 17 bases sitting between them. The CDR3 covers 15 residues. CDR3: CASRNRGGVSGELFF. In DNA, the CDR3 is TGTGCCAGCAGAAACAGGGGCGGGGTGTCCGGGGAGCTGTTTTTT.

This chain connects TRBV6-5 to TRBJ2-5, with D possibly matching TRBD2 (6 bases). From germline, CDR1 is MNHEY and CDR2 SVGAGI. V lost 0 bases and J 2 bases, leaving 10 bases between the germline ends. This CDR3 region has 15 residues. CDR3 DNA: TGTGCCAGCAGTTACTCGCGGGGTCGTCAAGAGACCCAGTACTTC. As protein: CASSYSRGRQETQYF.

CDR3: CASSLGLNEQFF. In DNA form, the CDR3 reads TGTGCCAGTAGTTTGGGCCTTAATGAGCAGTTCTTC. The chain employs TRBV19 and TRBJ2-1; D not resolved. The CDR3 runs 12 residues. V shed 5 bases and J shed 7 bases, with 9 bases lying between them. CDR1 is LNHDA, CDR2 SQIVND, per germline (reference sequence).

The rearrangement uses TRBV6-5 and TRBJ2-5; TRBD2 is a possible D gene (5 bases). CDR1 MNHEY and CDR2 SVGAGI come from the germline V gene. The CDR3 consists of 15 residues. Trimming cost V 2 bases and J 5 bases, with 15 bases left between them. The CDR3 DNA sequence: TGTGCCAGCAGTTACCACCCGGCGGGTCCTGAGACCCAGTACTTC. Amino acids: CASSYHPAGPETQYF.

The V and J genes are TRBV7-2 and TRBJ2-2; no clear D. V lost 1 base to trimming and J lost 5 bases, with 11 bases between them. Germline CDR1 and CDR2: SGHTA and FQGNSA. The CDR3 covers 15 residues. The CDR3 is CASSLVRQVTGELFF. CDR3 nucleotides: TGTGCCAGCAGCTTAGTACGGCAGGTTACCGGGGAGCTGTTTTTT.

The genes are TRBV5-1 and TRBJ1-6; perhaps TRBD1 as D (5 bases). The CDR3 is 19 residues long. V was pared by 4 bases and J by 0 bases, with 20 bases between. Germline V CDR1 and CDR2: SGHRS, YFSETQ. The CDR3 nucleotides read TGCGCCAGCAGCCAAAACCCTTTGGGGAGGGGCTCCTATAATTCACCCCTCCACTTT. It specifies CASSQNPLGRGSYNSPLHF.

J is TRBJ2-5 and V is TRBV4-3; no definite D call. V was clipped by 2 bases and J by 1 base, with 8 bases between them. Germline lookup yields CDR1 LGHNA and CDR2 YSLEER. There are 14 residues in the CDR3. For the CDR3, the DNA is TGCGCCAGCAGCCAACAGGTTACCCAAGAGACCCAGTACTTC. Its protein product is CASSQQVTQETQYF.

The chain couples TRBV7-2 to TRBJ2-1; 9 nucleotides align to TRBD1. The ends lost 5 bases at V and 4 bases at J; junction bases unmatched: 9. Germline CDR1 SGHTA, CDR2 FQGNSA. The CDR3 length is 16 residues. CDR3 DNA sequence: TGTGCCAGCAGCCATTATACAGGGGGCCGATACAATGAGCAGTTCTTC. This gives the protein CASSHYTGGRYNEQFF. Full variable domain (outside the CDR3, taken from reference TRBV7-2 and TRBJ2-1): GAGVSQSPSNKVTEKGKDVELRCDPISGHTALYWYRQSLGQGLEFLIYFQGNSAPDKSGLPSDRFSAERTGGSVSTLTIQRTQQEDSAVYLCASSHYTGGRYNEQFFGPGTRLTVL.

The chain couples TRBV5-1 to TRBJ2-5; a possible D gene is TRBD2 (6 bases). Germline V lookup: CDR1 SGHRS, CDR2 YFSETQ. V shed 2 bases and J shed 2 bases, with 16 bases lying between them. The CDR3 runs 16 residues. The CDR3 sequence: CASSLGGSLRQETQYF. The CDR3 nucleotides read TGCGCCAGCAGCTTAGGAGGGAGTTTGCGGCAAGAGACCCAGTACTTC.

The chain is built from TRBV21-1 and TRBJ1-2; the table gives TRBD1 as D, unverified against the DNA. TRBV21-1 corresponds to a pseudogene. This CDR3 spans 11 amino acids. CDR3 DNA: TGTGCCAGCAGCAGGACATTGGGCTACACCTTC. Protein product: CASSRTLGYTF.

The CDR3 loop is CATSPFGGDEQFF. The CDR3 DNA reads as TGTGCCACCTCCCCCTTCGGAGGGGATGAGCAGTTCTTC. The V call is TRBV24-1, the J call TRBJ2-1; possible D gene TRBD2, 6 bases. This CDR3 contains 13 residues. Germline assignment: CDR1 KGHDR and CDR2 SFDVKD. The V end lost 9 bases, the J end lost 8 bases, and 16 bases lay between the germline ends.

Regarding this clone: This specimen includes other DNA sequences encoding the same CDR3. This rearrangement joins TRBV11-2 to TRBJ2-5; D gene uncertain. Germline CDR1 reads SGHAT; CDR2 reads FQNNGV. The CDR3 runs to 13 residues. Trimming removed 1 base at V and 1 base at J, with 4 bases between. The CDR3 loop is CASSLGAQETQYF. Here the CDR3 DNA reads TGTGCCAGCAGCTTAGGGGCCCAAGAGACCCAGTACTTC.

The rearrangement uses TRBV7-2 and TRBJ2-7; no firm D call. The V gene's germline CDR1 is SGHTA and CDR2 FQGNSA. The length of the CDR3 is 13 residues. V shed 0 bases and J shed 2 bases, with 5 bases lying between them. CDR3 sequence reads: CASSLAPTYEQYV. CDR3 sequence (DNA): TGTGCCAGCAGCTTAGCTCCTACCTACGAGCAGTACGTC.

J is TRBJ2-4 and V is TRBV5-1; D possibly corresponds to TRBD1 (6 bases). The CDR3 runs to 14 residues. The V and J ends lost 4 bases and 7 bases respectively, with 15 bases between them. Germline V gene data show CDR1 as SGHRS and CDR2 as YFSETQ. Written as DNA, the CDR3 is TGCGCCAGCAGCAGCACAGGGCCCGGGAACATTCAGTACTTC. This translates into CASSSTGPGNIQYF.

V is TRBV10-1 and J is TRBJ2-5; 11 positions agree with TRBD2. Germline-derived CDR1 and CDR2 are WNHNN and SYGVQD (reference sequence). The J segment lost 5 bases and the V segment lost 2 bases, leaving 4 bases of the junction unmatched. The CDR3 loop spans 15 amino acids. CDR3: CASSELAGGGETQYF. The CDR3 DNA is TGCGCCAGCAGTGAGCTAGCGGGAGGAGGGGAGACCCAGTACTTC.